The entry below gives a single T cell receptor beta chain sequence along with its context. No antigen is known for it. The data originate from a study of monozygotic twins with inflammatory bowel disease (dated by TCRdb to the late 2010s). About the study as a whole: The full study comprised 28 monozygotic twin pairs: nine German pairs (four IBD-concordant, five IBD-discordant) and 19 IBD-discordant Danish pairs. Each individual had, on average, about 151 000 unique TCRalpha sequences and 181 000 unique TCRbeta sequences available for analysis. The search for disease-associated traits relied mainly on comparing IBD patients with their genetically identical healthy co-twins within discordant pairs.

Including the terminal cysteine and phenylalanine, the CDR3 comprises 15 residues. The record lacks a DNA sequence. Taken from the germline V gene (reference sequence), the CDR1 and CDR2 loops are SEHNR and FQNEAQ. Library generation was performed with 5' RACE. The input for every TCR library was approximately 3,500 ng of total RNA. For each sample, cDNA synthesis was carried out in eight separate reactions using SMARTScribe reverse transcriptase. Unique molecular identifiers containing a 6-nucleotide sample barcode were introduced through template switching during cDNA synthesis. Amplification of TCRalpha and TCRbeta cDNA involved two nested PCRs of about 15 and 9 cycles, and each PCR was followed by bead purification. Before amplification, cDNA was treated with uracil DNA-glycosylase and purified using the QIAquick PCR purification kit. The second PCR was the step at which Illumina TruSeq-compatible adapters and sample-specific barcodes were added. Library quality and concentration were assessed using TapeStation and Qubit, and 5 to 6 ng of each library was pooled. Sequencing of pooled libraries was carried out on an Illumina HiSeq2500 single-index Rapid Run using 2 x 100 bp reads and custom sequencing primers. Under the source paper's analysis protocol: MiGEC version 1.2.6 was used for UMI-based consensus assembly, which corrected PCR and sequencing errors. V(D)J alignment, clonotype assembly and CDR3 extraction were performed with MiXCR version 2.1.1. To normalise gene usage, clonotype sharing and MAIT/NKT TCR abundance, the top 1000, 10 000 and 20 000 clonotypes in each sample were analysed. After downsampling to 27 000 UMIs, diversity was calculated as the inverse Simpson index using the vegan R package. Paired Mann-Whitney U tests on discordant twin pairs were used, with Benjamini-Hochberg multiple-testing correction. Following reprocessing of the reads by TCRdb, the data hold one row per CDR3 protein sequence and no DNA is available. These V and J calls are TCRdb output, not the study's own analysis. The table held for this sample gives around 40,000 distinct CDR3 sequences. The ten largest clones take up 5.3% of the sample.

The study at large found these results: The analysis was unable to tell different T cell subtypes apart. No single strong signal or clonotype linked to IBD turned up in the results, so the idea that one exists was not supported. TCRbeta repertoire diversity, by inverse Simpson index, was decreased in IBD patients compared with their healthy co-twins. Concordant and discordant twins showed no difference in repertoire similarity, possibly because of limited statistical power. Because patients received different immunosuppressive treatments, the repertoires may have picked up extra background noise and variability between individuals. Compared with healthy twins, IBD patients had fewer clonotypes in common with other individuals, a difference most pronounced in patients showing signs of disease activity.

From each donor, a roughly 2.7 ml peripheral blood sample was collected into PAXgene tubes and kept at -80 degrees C. Without any T cell sorting, total RNA was extracted from whole blood using the PAXgene blood miRNA kit on an automated QIAcube. Peripheral blood from monozygotic twin pairs who were concordant or discordant for inflammatory bowel disease underwent deep TCRalpha and TCRbeta repertoire profiling using unique molecular barcoding. Smoking habits were recorded for all twin pairs, with individuals classified as current, former or never smokers. Sequencing was done on a sample of blood. The chain couples TRBV7-9 to TRBJ2-5; the D gene TCRdb calls, TRBD1, cannot be checked with no DNA. The receptor's source is a human donor with ulcerative colitis or Crohn's disease, or a healthy co-twin of an affected twin (not recorded which). The CDR3 region has the sequence CASSPGWQSQETQYF.